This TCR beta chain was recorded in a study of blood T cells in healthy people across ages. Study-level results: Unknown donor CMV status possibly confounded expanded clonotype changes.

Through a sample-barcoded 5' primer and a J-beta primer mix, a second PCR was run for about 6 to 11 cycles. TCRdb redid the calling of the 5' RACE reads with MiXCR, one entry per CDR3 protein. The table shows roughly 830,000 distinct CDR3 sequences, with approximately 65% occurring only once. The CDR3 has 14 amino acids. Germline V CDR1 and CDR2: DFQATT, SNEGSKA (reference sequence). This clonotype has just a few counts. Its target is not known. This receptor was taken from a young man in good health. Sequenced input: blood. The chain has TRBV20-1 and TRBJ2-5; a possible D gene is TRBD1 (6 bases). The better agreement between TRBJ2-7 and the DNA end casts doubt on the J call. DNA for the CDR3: TGCAGTGCTAGAAGGGACATCCTGGCCTACGAGCAGTACTTC. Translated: CSARRDILAYEQYF.